This T cell receptor (beta chain) was profiled in a study of T-cell memory formation after mild COVID-19. General study points: CD8+ contracting clones occupied EMRA, while CD4+ ones occupied mainly CM and EM. The finding that pre-infection memory included some responding clones suggested that cross-reactive memory joined.

The CDR3 contains 13 residues. Germline V CDR1 and CDR2: MNHNY, SVGAGI (reference sequence). Trimming shortened V by 8 bases and J by 1 base, and 12 bases separated the two germline ends. This clonotype was recorded at least ten times. What it recognizes is unknown. TCRdb re-analysed the 5' RACE reads in MiXCR, keeping a single row per CDR3 protein. The top ten hold around 23% of the sample, which has about 320,000 distinct CDR3 sequences, roughly an eighth seen once. Material for sequencing was PBMCs or a T cell subset sorted from them (not recorded which). This chain joins TRBV6-6 and TRBJ2-7; D is ambiguous. The receptor comes from a young man who had mild COVID-19 (a few samples of this study predate the infection). Cell type and time point are not known. The DNA for the CDR3 is TGTGCCAGCGGAAGACCCAGGTCCTACGAGCAGTACTTC. It translates to CASGRPRSYEQYF.